This entry concerns a single T cell receptor beta chain. This record comes from a study of blood T cell repertoires in COVID-19. The V end lost 5 bases, the J end lost 7 bases, and 9 bases lay between the germline ends. This CDR3 comprises 13 residues. Germline CDR1 is MDHEN and CDR2 is SYDVKM. How the authors handled the data: Reference gene primers were amplified, and this amplification served to estimate nucleated cell counts. TCRdb's copy holds only in-frame clones and misses some; the assay was immunoSEQ multiplex PCR. The V and J calls and clone size were taken over from that table, and D and trimming were inferred from the DNA. The profile shows about 83,000 clones, around nine tenths of them singletons.

The TCR originated in an older man with active or convalescent COVID-19. The V gene is TRBV28, the J gene TRBJ1-6, with D tentatively TRBD1 (5 bases). Sequenced input: peripheral blood. CDR3 loop: CASSPDRNSPLHF. CDR3 DNA: TGTGCCAGCAGTCCAGACAGAAATTCACCCCTCCACTTT. The complete variable domain, with remaining parts taken from reference TRBV28 and TRBJ1-6, reads DVKVTQSSRYLVKRTGEKVFLECVQDMDHENMFWYRQDPGLGLRLIYFSYDVKMKEKGDIPEGYSVSREKKERFSLILESASTNQTSMYLCASSPDRNSPLHFGNGTRLTVT.